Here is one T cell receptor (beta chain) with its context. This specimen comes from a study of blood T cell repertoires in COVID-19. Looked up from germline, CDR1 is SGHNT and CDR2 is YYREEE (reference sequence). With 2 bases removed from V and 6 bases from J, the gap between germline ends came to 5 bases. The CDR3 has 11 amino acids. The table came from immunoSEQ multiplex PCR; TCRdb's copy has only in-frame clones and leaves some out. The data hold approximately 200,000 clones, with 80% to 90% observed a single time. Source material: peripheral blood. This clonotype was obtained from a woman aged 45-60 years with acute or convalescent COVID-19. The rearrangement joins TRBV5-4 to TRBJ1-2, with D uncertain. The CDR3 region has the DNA TGTGCCAGCAGCTTCCAAAATGGCTACACCTTC. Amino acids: CASSFQNGYTF.